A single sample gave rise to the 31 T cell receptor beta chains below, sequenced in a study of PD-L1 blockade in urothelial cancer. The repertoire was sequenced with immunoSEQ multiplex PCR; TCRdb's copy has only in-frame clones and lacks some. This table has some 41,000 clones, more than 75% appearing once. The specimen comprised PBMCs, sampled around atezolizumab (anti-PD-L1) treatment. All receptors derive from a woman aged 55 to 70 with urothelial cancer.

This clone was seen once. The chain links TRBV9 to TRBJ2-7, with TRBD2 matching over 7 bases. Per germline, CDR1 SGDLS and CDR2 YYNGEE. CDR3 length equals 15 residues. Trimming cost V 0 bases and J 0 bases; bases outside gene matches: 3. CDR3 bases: TGTGCCAGCAGCGTAGGATGGGAGGGCTCCTACGAGCAGTACTTC. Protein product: CASSVGWEGSYEQYF.

CDR3 sequence reads: CASSRVGLAGELFF. CDR3 DNA sequence: TGCGCCAGCAGCCGAGTAGGACTGGCCGGGGAGCTGTTTTTT. The V call is TRBV4-3, the J call TRBJ2-2, with a possible D match to TRBD2 (5 bases). This CDR3 spans 14 amino acids. V lost 4 bases, J lost 6 bases, and 12 bases lay in between. The germline CDR1 and CDR2 sequences are LGHNA and YSLEER.

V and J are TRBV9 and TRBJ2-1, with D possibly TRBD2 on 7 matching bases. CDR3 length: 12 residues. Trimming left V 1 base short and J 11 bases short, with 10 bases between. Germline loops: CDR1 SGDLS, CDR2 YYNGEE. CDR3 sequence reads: CASSVTGGQQFF. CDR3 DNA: TGTGCCAGCAGCGTAACGGGGGGCCAGCAGTTCTTC.

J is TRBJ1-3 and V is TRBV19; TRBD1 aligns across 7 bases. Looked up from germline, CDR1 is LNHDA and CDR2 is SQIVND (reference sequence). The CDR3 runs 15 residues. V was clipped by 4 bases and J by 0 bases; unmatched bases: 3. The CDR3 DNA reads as TGTGCCAGTAGTACCGGGACAGCCTCTGGAAACACCATATATTTT. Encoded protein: CASSTGTASGNTIYF.

The CDR3, as DNA: TGCGCCAGCAGCCCGGTTGGGACTGATGGCTACACCTTC. It yields the protein CASSPVGTDGYTF. This rearrangement joins TRBV5-1 to TRBJ1-2; possible D gene TRBD1, 5 bases. Trimming pared 4 bases from V and 6 bases from J, leaving 13 bases between. The CDR3 length is 13 residues. In germline, CDR1 is SGHRS, CDR2 YFSETQ.

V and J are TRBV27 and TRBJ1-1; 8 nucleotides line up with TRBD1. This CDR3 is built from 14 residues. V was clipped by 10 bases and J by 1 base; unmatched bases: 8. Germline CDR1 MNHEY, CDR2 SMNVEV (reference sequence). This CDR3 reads CATSNRGENTEAFF. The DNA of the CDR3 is TGTGCCACCTCAAACAGGGGGGAGAACACTGAAGCTTTCTTT.

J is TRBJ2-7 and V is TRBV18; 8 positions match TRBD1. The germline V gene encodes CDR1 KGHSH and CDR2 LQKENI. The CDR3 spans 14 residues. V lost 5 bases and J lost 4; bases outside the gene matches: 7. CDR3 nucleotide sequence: TGTGCCAGCTCAGATGGACAGGGTTCGTACGAGCAGTACTTC. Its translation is CASSDGQGSYEQYF.

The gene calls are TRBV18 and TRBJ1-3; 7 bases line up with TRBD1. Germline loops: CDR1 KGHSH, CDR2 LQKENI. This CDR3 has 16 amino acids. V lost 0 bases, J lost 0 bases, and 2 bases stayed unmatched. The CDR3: CASSPPGDSSGNTIYF. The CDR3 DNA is TGTGCCAGCTCACCACCGGGGGACAGCTCTGGAAACACCATATATTTT.

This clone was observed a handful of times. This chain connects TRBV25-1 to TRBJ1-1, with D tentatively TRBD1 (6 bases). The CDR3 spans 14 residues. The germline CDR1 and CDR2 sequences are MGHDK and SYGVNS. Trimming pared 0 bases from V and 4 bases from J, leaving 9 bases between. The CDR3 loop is CASSEYRGSTEAFF. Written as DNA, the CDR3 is TGTGCCAGCAGTGAATACAGGGGTAGCACTGAAGCTTTCTTT.

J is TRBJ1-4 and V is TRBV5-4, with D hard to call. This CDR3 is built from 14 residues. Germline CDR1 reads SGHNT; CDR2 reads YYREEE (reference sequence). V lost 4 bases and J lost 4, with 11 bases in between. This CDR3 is CASSVTTGNEKLFF. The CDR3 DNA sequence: TGTGCCAGCAGCGTGACGACTGGTAATGAAAAACTGTTTTTT.

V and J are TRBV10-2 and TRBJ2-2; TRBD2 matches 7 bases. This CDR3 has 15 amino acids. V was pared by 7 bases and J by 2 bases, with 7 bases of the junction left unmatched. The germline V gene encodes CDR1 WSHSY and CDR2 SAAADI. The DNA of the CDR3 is TGCGCCAGCACGTTCAGCGGGGCTAACACCGGGGAGCTGTTTTTT. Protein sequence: CASTFSGANTGELFF.

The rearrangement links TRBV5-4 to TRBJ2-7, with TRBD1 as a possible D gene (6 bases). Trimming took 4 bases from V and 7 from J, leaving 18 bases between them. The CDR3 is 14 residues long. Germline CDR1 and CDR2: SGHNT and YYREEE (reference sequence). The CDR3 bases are TGTGCCAGCAGCCCGACTGGGGGCATGTGGGAGCAGTACTTC. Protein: CASSPTGGMWEQYF.

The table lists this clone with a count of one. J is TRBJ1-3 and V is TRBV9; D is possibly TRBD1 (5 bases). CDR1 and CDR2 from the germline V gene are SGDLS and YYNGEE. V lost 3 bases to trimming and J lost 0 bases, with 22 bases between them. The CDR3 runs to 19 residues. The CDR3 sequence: CASSALSLLGPNSGNTIYF. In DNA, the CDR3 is TGTGCCAGCAGCGCACTCTCACTTCTGGGGCCCAACTCTGGAAACACCATATATTTT.

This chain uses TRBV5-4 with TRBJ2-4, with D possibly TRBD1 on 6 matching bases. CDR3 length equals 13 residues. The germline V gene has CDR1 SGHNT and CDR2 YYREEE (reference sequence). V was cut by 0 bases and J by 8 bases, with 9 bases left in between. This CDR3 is CASSLEQGDIQYF. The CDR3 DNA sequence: TGTGCCAGCAGCTTGGAACAGGGTGACATTCAGTACTTC.

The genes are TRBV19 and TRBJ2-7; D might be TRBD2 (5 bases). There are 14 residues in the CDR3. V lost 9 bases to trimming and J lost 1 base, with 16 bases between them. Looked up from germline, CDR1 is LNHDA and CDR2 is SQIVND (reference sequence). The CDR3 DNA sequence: TGTGCCAGCTCCCGCGAGGGAGCTTCCTACGAGCAGTACTTC. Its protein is CASSREGASYEQYF.

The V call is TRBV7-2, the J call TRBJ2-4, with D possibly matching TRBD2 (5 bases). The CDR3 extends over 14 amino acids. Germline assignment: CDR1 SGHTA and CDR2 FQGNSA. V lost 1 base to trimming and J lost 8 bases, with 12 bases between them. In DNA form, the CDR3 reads TGTGCCAGCAGCTTAGGTTCGGGGTCCGACATTCAGTACTTC. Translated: CASSLGSGSDIQYF. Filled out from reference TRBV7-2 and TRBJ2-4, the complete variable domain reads GAGVSQSPSNKVTEKGKDVELRCDPISGHTALYWYRQSLGQGLEFLIYFQGNSAPDKSGLPSDRFSAERTGGSVSTLTIQRTQQEDSAVYLCASSLGSGSDIQYFGAGTRLSVL.

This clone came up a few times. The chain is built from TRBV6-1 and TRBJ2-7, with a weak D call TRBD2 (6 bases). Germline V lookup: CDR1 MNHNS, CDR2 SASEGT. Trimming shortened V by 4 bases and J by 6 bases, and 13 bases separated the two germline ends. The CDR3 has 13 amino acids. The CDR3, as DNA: TGTGCCAGCAGTGTTGCTAGCGTGGGCGAGCAGTACTTC. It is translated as CASSVASVGEQYF.

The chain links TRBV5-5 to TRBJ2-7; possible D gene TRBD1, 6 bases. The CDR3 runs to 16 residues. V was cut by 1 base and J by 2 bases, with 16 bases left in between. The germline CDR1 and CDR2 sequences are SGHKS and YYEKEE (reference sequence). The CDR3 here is CASSLMWGRATYEQYF. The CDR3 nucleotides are TGTGCCAGCAGCTTGATGTGGGGGCGGGCCACCTACGAGCAGTACTTC.

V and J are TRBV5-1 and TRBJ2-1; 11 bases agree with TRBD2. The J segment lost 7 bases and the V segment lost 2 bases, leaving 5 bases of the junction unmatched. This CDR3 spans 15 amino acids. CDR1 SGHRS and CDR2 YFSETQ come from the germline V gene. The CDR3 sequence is CASSLLAGVSNEQFF. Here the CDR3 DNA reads TGCGCCAGCAGCTTACTAGCGGGAGTGTCAAATGAGCAGTTCTTC.

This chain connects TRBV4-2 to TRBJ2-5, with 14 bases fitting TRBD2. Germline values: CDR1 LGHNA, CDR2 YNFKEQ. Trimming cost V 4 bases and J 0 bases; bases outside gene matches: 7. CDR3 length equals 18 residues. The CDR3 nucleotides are TGTGCCAGCAGCCCACAGGGGGGACTAGCGGGGGACCAAGAGACCCAGTACTTC. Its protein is CASSPQGGLAGDQETQYF.

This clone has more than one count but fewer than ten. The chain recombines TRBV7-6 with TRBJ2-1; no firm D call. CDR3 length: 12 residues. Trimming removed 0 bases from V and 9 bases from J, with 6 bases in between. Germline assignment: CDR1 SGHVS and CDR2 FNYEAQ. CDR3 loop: CASSLAGLEQFF. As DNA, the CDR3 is TGTGCCAGCAGCTTAGCTGGGCTTGAGCAGTTCTTC.

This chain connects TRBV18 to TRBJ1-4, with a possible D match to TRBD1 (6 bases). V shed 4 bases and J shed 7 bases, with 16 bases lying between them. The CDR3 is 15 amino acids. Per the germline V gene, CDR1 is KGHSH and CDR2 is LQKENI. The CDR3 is CASSLRQLRGEKLFF. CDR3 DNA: TGTGCCAGCTCACTCAGACAACTCAGGGGTGAAAAACTGTTTTTT.

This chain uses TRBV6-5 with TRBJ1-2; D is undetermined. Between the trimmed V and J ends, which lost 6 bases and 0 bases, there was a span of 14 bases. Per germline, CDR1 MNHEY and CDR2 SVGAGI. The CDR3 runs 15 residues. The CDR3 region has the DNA TGTGCCAGCAGAGCCGACGGAGGAGCTAACTATGGCTACACCTTC. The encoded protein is CASRADGGANYGYTF.

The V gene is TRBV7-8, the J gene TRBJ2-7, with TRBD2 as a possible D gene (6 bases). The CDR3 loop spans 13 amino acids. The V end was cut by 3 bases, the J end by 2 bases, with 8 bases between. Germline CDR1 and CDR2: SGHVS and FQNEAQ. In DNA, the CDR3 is TGTGCCAGCAGCTTTGCGGGAACCTACGAGCAGTACTTC. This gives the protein CASSFAGTYEQYF.

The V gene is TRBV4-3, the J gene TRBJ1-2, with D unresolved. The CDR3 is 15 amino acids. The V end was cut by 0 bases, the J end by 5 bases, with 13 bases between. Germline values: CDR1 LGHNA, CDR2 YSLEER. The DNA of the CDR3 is TGCGCCAGCAGCCAAGATAGGCAGGCCCTGTATGGCTACACCTTC. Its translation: CASSQDRQALYGYTF.

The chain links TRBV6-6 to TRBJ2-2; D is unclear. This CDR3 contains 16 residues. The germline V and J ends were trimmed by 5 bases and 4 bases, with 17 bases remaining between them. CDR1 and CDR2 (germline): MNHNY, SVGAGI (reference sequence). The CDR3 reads CASSKPSAAATGELFF. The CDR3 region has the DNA TGTGCCAGCAGTAAACCATCGGCCGCGGCCACCGGGGAGCTGTTTTTT.

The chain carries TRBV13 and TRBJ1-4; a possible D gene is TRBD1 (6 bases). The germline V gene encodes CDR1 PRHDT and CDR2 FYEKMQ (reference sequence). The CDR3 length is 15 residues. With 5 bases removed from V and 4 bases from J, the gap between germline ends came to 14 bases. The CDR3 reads CASSTSGTRNEKLFF. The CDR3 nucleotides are TGTGCCAGCAGCACCTCCGGGACACGTAATGAAAAACTGTTTTTT.

CDR3 sequence (DNA): TGTGCCAGCAGCTTAGTCCGAGGACAGGGAATGGGCGAGCAGTACTTC. This gives the protein CASSLVRGQGMGEQYF. The J gene is TRBJ2-7, the V gene TRBV11-2, with 8 bases fitting TRBD1. CDR3 length: 16 amino acids. V trimming: 1 base; J trimming: 6 bases; junction bases outside the gene matches: 11. Germline V gene lookup returns CDR1 SGHAT and CDR2 FQNNGV.

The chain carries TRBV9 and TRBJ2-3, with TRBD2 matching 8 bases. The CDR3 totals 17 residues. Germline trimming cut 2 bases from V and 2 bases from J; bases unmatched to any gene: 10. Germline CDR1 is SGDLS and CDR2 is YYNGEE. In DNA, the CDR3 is TGTGCCAGCAGCGTTTTTGCGGGGGGTACCTCCACAGATACGCAGTATTTT. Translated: CASSVFAGGTSTDTQYF.

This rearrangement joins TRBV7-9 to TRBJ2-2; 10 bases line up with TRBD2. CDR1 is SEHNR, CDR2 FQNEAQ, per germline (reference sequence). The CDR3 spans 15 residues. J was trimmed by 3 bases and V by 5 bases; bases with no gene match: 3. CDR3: CASSQRGGDTGELFF. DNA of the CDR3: TGTGCCAGCAGCCAGCGGGGGGGAGACACCGGGGAGCTGTTTTTT.

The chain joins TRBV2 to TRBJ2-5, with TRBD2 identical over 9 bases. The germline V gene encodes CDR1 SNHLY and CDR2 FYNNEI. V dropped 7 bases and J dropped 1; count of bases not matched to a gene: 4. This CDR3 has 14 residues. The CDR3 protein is CASNLAGFQETQYF. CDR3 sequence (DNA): TGTGCCAGCAATCTAGCGGGGTTCCAAGAGACCCAGTACTTC.